This T cell receptor beta chain was profiled in a study of blood T cell repertoires in COVID-19. Study details: Sites across the United States, Italy and Spain contributed samples from acute and convalescent COVID-19. T cells, B-cell-depleted T cells, or PBMCs provided the cDNA or gDNA that served as material.

This clone was detected once. In the original analysis: Amplifying reference gene primers gave estimates of nucleated cell counts. The data were produced by immunoSEQ multiplex PCR, yet TCRdb's version contains in-frame clones alone and is incomplete. V, J and clone size are taken as reported in that table, and D and trimming were inferred from the DNA itself. The sample consists of around 140,000 clones, just under 80% of them appearing once. The TCR was taken from a woman aged 55-69 years with acute or convalescent COVID-19. Sequenced material: peripheral blood.

This CDR3 reads CASGPTGQWTGELFF. The CDR3 DNA follows: TGTGCCAGTGGCCCGACAGGTCAGTGGACCGGGGAGCTGTTTTTT. J is TRBJ2-2 and V is TRBV19; tentative D call: TRBD1 (6 bases). CDR1 is LNHDA, CDR2 SQIVND, per germline (reference sequence). The germline V and J ends were trimmed by 8 bases and 5 bases, with 18 bases remaining between them. The CDR3 is 15 amino acids.